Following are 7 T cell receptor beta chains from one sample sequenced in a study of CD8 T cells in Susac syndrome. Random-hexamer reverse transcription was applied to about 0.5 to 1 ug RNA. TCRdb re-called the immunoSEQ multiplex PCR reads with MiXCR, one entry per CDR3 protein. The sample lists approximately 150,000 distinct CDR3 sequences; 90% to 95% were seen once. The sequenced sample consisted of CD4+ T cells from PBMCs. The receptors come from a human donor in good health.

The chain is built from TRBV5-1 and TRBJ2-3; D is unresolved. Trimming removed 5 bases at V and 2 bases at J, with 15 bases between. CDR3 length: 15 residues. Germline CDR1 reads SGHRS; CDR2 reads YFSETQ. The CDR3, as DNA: TGCGCCAGCAGTATGGACCCCTCCGACACAGATACGCAGTATTTT. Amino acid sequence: CASSMDPSDTDTQYF.

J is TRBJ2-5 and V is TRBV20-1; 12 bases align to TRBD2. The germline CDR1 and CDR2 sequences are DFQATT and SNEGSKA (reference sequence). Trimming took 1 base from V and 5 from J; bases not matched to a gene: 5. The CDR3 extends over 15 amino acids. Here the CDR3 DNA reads TGCAGTGCTAGAGTTGCTAGCGGGGGGGCCGAGACCCAGTACTTC. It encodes CSARVASGGAETQYF.

DNA for the CDR3: TGCAGCGTTTTGGGTCAGCCCCCCTACGAGCAGTACTTC. It is translated as CSVLGQPPYEQYF. This chain links TRBV29-1 with TRBJ2-7; D is unresolved. CDR3 size: 13 residues. Germline V CDR1 and CDR2: SQVTM, ANQGSEA. V was trimmed by 5 bases and J by 2 bases, leaving 13 bases between them.

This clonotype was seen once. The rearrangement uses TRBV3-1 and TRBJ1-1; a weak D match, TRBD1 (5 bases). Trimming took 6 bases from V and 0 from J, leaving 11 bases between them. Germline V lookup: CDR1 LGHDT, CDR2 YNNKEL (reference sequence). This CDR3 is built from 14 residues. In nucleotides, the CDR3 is TGTGCCAGCAGACCGGACACATTGAACACTGAAGCTTTCTTT. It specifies CASRPDTLNTEAFF.

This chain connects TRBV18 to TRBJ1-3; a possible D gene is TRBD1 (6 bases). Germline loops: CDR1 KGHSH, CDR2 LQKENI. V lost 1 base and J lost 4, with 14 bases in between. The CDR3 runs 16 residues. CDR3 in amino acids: CASSPRPQGKGNTIYF. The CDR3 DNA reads TGTGCCAGCTCACCACGCCCACAGGGAAAAGGAAACACCATATATTTT. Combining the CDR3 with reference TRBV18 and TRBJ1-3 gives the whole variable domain NAGVMQNPRHLVRRRGQEARLRCSPMKGHSHVYWYRQLPEEGLKFMVYLQKENIIDESGMPKERFSAEFPKEGPSILRIQQVVRGDSAAYFCASSPRPQGKGNTIYFGEGSWLTVV.

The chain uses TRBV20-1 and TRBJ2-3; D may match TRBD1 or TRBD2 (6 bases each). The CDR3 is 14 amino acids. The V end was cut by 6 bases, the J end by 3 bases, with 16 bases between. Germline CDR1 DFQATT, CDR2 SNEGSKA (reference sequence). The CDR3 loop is CSAPRGGGTDTQYF. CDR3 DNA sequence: TGCAGTGCGCCCAGAGGAGGGGGAACAGATACGCAGTATTTT.

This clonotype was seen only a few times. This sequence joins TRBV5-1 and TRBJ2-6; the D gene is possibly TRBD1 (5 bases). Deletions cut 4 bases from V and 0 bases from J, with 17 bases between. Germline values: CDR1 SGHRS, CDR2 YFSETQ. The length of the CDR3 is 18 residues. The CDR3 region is CASSLKDTALSGANVLTF. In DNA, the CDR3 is TGCGCCAGCAGCCTAAAGGACACCGCTCTCTCTGGGGCCAACGTCCTGACTTTC.